Shown below are 26 T cell receptor beta chains from a single sample sequenced in a study of T cell repertoires in cytomegalovirus infection. TCRdb recomputed calls from the reads with MiXCR, one row per CDR3 protein. The table lists about 180,000 distinct CDR3 sequences, approximately 17% of them singletons, with 20% to 25% in the top ten. Material: CD8+ T cells from PBMCs. Receptors were obtained from a human donor in good health (CMV status not recorded). Some clones in this sample may be carry-over from other donors' samples.

This clonotype was seen only a few times. This chain's CDR3 is CASREQGIQETQYF. Written as DNA, the CDR3 is TGTGCCAGCAGAGAACAGGGGATCCAAGAGACCCAGTACTTC. This chain joins TRBV6-6 and TRBJ2-5, with 7 nucleotides matching TRBD1. This CDR3 spans 14 amino acids. Unmatched junction bases numbered 5, after V lost 6 bases and J lost 1 base. Germline V gives CDR1 MNHNY, CDR2 SVGAGI (reference sequence).

The rearrangement links TRBV9 to TRBJ2-7; D may be TRBD2 (6 bases). The V end was cut by 2 bases, the J end by 2 bases, with 11 bases between. CDR3 length equals 14 residues. Germline CDR1 reads SGDLS; CDR2 reads YYNGEE. CDR3: CASSVGGDAYEQYF. CDR3 nucleotide sequence: TGTGCCAGCAGCGTGGGGGGAGACGCCTACGAGCAGTACTTC. The full variable domain, in which reference TRBV9 and TRBJ2-7 provide the parts outside the CDR3, is DSGVTQTPKHLITATGQRVTLRCSPRSGDLSVYWYQQSLDQGLQFLIQYYNGEERAKGNILERFSAQQFPDLHSELNLSSLELGDSALYFCASSVGGDAYEQYFGPGTRLTVT.

The genes are TRBV27 and TRBJ2-3; D not certain. The CDR3 is 15 residues long. V was pared by 7 bases and J by 3 bases, with 17 bases between. From germline, CDR1 is MNHEY and CDR2 SMNVEV (reference sequence). The CDR3 sequence is CASKWQSHWTDTQYF. The CDR3 DNA reads as TGTGCCAGCAAGTGGCAGAGTCATTGGACAGATACGCAGTATTTT.

The chain has TRBV12-3 or TRBV12-4 and TRBJ1-1, with D possibly being TRBD1 (6 bases). Deletions cut 6 bases from V and 0 bases from J, with 17 bases between. This CDR3 has 16 residues. In nucleotides, the CDR3 is TGTGCCAGCAGCCACAGGGAAGCGTGGGTGAACACTGAAGCTTTCTTT. It translates to CASSHREAWVNTEAFF.

Note on this clonotype: One end of the junction varies from germline; a read error may be responsible. This chain joins TRBV4-1 and TRBJ2-7; D ambiguous. The CDR3 extends over 13 amino acids. In germline, CDR1 is MGHRA, CDR2 YSYEKL. The CDR3 bases are TGTGCCAGCAGCCAAGGCAGCTCCTACGAGCAGTACTTC. This codes for CASSQGSSYEQYF.

This clonotype turned up a few times. The chain combines TRBV5-4 with TRBJ2-3, with D maybe TRBD2 (7 bases). The germline gives CDR1 SGHNT, CDR2 YYREEE (reference sequence). This CDR3 has 13 amino acids. V lost 1 base and J 12 bases, leaving 15 bases between the germline ends. Written as DNA, the CDR3 is TGTGCCAGCAGCTTGAGAGGGGGGGTCGGACAGTATTTT. Protein sequence: CASSLRGGVGQYF.

The chain uses TRBV20-1 and TRBJ1-1; TRBD1 matches at 7 bases. The germline V gene has CDR1 DFQATT and CDR2 SNEGSKA (reference sequence). The CDR3 totals 13 residues. The V gene end was trimmed by 6 bases and the J gene end by 4 bases; junction bases not matched to a gene: 8. The CDR3 reads CSAQTGTGTEAFF. CDR3 DNA sequence: TGCAGTGCCCAGACAGGGACGGGCACTGAAGCTTTCTTT.

This clonotype has a handful of counts. The genes are TRBV7-9 and TRBJ2-4; D not certain. Trimming shortened V by 4 bases and J by 0 bases, and 7 bases separated the two germline ends. In germline, CDR1 is SEHNR, CDR2 FQNEAQ (reference sequence). The CDR3 has 14 residues. As DNA, the CDR3 is TGTGCCAGCAGCTCGCCATTAGCCAAAAACATTCAGTACTTC. Protein product: CASSSPLAKNIQYF.

The CDR3 DNA sequence: TGCGCCAGCAGCCAAGCCGGGGTTAGCTCTGGAAACACCATATATTTT. Translating it yields CASSQAGVSSGNTIYF. The chain has TRBV4-1 and TRBJ1-3; no firm D call. The CDR3 totals 16 residues. CDR1 and CDR2 (germline): MGHRA, YSYEKL. With 1 base removed from V and 0 bases from J, the gap between germline ends came to 10 bases.

This clonotype was observed a handful of times. V is TRBV7-9 and J is TRBJ1-2; TRBD1 might be the D (5 bases). The CDR3 consists of 17 residues. The V end lost 2 bases, the J end lost 0 bases, and 16 bases lay between the germline ends. Per the germline V gene, CDR1 is SEHNR and CDR2 is FQNEAQ (reference sequence). CDR3 residues: CASSLSSGDGANYGYTF. DNA of the CDR3: TGTGCCAGCAGCTTATCGAGCGGGGACGGAGCTAACTATGGCTACACCTTC. The full variable domain, with the rest looked up from reference TRBV7-9 and TRBJ1-2, is DTGVSQNPRHKITKRGQNVTFRCDPISEHNRLYWYRQTLGQGPEFLTYFQNEAQLEKSRLLSDRFSAERPKGSFSTLEIQRTEQGDSAMYLCASSLSSGDGANYGYTFGSGTRLTVV.

The genes are TRBV7-9 and TRBJ2-2, with a weak D call TRBD1 (6 bases). Germline-derived CDR1 and CDR2 are SEHNR and FQNEAQ (reference sequence). This CDR3 spans 16 amino acids. Trimming left V 5 bases short and J 2 bases short, with 15 bases between. CDR3 nucleotides: TGTGCCAGCAGCCCCAGAGACAGGATCAACACCGGGGAGCTGTTTTTT. Translation gives CASSPRDRINTGELFF.

J is TRBJ1-1 and V is TRBV4-1; no firm D call. Germline-derived CDR1 and CDR2 are MGHRA and YSYEKL. V dropped 5 bases and J dropped 3 bases, with 13 bases sitting between them. The CDR3 spans 14 residues. The CDR3 reads CASSSGWADTEAFF. The CDR3 nucleotides are TGCGCCAGCAGCTCCGGCTGGGCGGACACTGAAGCTTTCTTT.

The V call is TRBV14, the J call TRBJ2-7; 10 bases are a match to TRBD1. The V gene's germline CDR1 is SGHDN and CDR2 FVKESK. This CDR3 is built from 15 residues. With 3 bases clipped from V and 3 bases from J, the junction kept 5 bases outside the gene matches. CDR3 loop: CASSQGQGFIYEQYF. CDR3 DNA: TGTGCCAGCAGCCAGGGACAGGGGTTCATCTACGAGCAGTACTTC. Looking up the rest from reference TRBV14 and TRBJ2-7 gives the full variable domain: EAGVTQFPSHSVIEKGQTVTLRCDPISGHDNLYWYRRVMGKEIKFLLHFVKESKQDESGMPNNRFLAERTGGTYSTLKVQPAELEDSGVYFCASSQGQGFIYEQYFGPGTRLTVT.

This clonotype was observed a few times. The chain has TRBV24-1 and TRBJ2-7; D perhaps matches TRBD1 (6 bases). The V end was cut by 5 bases, the J end by 0 bases, with 13 bases between. The CDR3 runs to 15 residues. Germline-derived CDR1 and CDR2 are KGHDR and SFDVKD. This CDR3 is CATSGPTGSSYEQYF. In DNA form, the CDR3 reads TGTGCCACCAGTGGACCGACAGGCAGCTCCTACGAGCAGTACTTC.

This clonotype was counted a few times. The junction departs from germline at one end; a sequencing error may be responsible. This chain joins TRBV27 and TRBJ2-4; TRBD2 matches at 13 bases. The CDR3 spans 17 residues. In germline, CDR1 is MNHEY, CDR2 SMNVEV (reference sequence). The DNA of the CDR3 is TGTGCCAGCAGTGGACTCACTAGCGGGGGGGCCAGAAACATTCAGTACTTC. Protein sequence: CASSGLTSGGARNIQYF.

This clonotype was counted a few times. The chain has TRBV19 and TRBJ2-1; D is perhaps TRBD2 (5 bases). Germline V CDR1 and CDR2: LNHDA, SQIVND (reference sequence). V shed 7 bases and J shed 7 bases, with 20 bases lying between them. This CDR3 is 15 amino acids long. The CDR3, as DNA: TGTGCCAGTACCCCCGGGGAACTCCCGTTTAATGAGCAGTTCTTC. Translation: CASTPGELPFNEQFF.

In this sample, this clonotype turned up a few times. The chain employs TRBV7-6 and TRBJ2-2, with 7 bases fitting TRBD1. CDR1 SGHVS and CDR2 FNYEAQ come from the germline V gene. This CDR3 has 16 residues. V shed 5 bases and J 8 bases; nucleotides not matched to a gene: 14. The CDR3 is CASSQPTGSWKGELFF. The CDR3 DNA follows: TGTGCCAGCAGCCAACCGACAGGGTCCTGGAAGGGGGAGCTGTTTTTT.

This clonotype was seen only a few times. This chain links TRBV9 with TRBJ2-1; 8 nucleotides line up with TRBD2. There are 17 residues in the CDR3. The J segment lost 9 bases and the V segment lost 0 bases, leaving 14 bases of the junction unmatched. The germline CDR1 and CDR2 sequences are SGDLS and YYNGEE. The CDR3 DNA reads as TGTGCCAGCAGCGTAGCAGCCGGGGGGGCCACGTCCAGTGAGCAGTTCTTC. Translating gives CASSVAAGGATSSEQFF.

In this sample, this clonotype turned up a few times. The chain has TRBV7-2 and TRBJ2-6; 9 nucleotides agree with TRBD1. The CDR3 consists of 18 residues. Germline V CDR1 and CDR2: SGHTA, FQGNSA. V lost 5 bases and J lost 2; bases outside the gene matches: 10. The CDR3 coding sequence is TGTGCCAGCAGCGGATTAAGGGACAGGGCCCCTGGGGCCAACGTCCTGACTTTC. Its protein product is CASSGLRDRAPGANVLTF.

V and J are TRBV29-1 and TRBJ1-1; D is undetermined. V lost 4 bases and J lost 6, with 12 bases in between. Germline CDR1 SQVTM, CDR2 ANQGSEA. The CDR3 sequence is 12 residues long. Here the CDR3 DNA reads TGCAGCGTTGCAAGGGAGCGGGCTGAAGCTTTCTTT. Translation: CSVARERAEAFF. The whole variable domain, filled in from reference TRBV29-1 and TRBJ1-1, reads SAVISQKPSRDICQRGTSLTIQCQVDSQVTMMFWYRQQPGQSLTLIATANQGSEATYESGFVIDKFPISRPNLTFSTLTVSNMSPEDSSIYLCSVARERAEAFFGQGTRLTVV.

In its sample, this clonotype was seen a few times. V gene TRBV30 combines with J gene TRBJ2-7, with a weak D call TRBD1 (6 bases). Germline CDR1 GTSNPN, CDR2 SVGIG (reference sequence). Trimming shortened V by 4 bases and J by 7 bases, and 20 bases separated the two germline ends. The CDR3 has 14 amino acids. This CDR3 reads CAWTLLHGTQEQYF. CDR3 bases: TGTGCCTGGACCTTACTCCACGGGACACAAGAGCAGTACTTC.

The chain joins TRBV11-2 to TRBJ2-3; weak D call: TRBD2 (6 bases). V lost 3 bases and J lost 4, with 8 bases in between. Germline CDR1 SGHAT, CDR2 FQNNGV. The CDR3 is 13 amino acids. CDR3 coding DNA: TGTGCCAGCAGCTTGGCGGGGCCAGATACGCAGTATTTT. Its protein is CASSLAGPDTQYF.

In this sample, this clonotype turned up a few times. The chain is built from TRBV7-6 and TRBJ2-7; a possible D gene is TRBD1 (5 bases). Trimming removed 1 base at V and 3 bases at J, with 7 bases between. The CDR3 contains 13 residues. Germline assignment: CDR1 SGHVS and CDR2 FNYEAQ. CDR3 sequence reads: CASSLGTIYEQYF. The CDR3 DNA reads TGTGCCAGCAGCTTAGGGACAATCTACGAGCAGTACTTC.

This clonotype was counted a few times. The rearrangement uses TRBV19 and TRBJ1-1; maybe TRBD1 (5 bases). From germline, CDR1 is LNHDA and CDR2 SQIVND (reference sequence). The CDR3 runs to 14 residues. V lost 7 bases and J lost 1, with 13 bases in between. The CDR3 loop reads CASTRGMGNTEAFF. DNA of the CDR3: TGTGCCAGTACGCGGGGCATGGGGAACACTGAAGCTTTCTTT. The variable domain in full, completed from reference TRBV19 and TRBJ1-1, reads DGGITQSPKYLFRKEGQNVTLSCEQNLNHDAMYWYRQDPGQGLRLIYYSQIVNDFQKGDIAEGYSVSREKKESFPLTVTSAQKNPTAFYLCASTRGMGNTEAFFGQGTRLTVV.

This clonotype was observed a few times. The rearrangement joins TRBV29-1 to TRBJ1-4; a possible D gene is TRBD1 (6 bases). CDR3 size: 16 residues. Germline loops: CDR1 SQVTM, CDR2 ANQGSEA. V dropped 5 bases and J dropped 0 bases, with 16 bases sitting between them. The CDR3 sequence is CSVKTGPLATNEKLFF. CDR3 nucleotide sequence: TGCAGCGTTAAGACAGGTCCCCTTGCAACTAATGAAAAACTGTTTTTT. The variable domain in full, with the rest retrieved from reference TRBV29-1 and TRBJ1-4, is SAVISQKPSRDICQRGTSLTIQCQVDSQVTMMFWYRQQPGQSLTLIATANQGSEATYESGFVIDKFPISRPNLTFSTLTVSNMSPEDSSIYLCSVKTGPLATNEKLFFGSGTQLSVL.

The chain has TRBV30 and TRBJ2-7, with TRBD2 as a possible D gene (7 bases). CDR1 is GTSNPN, CDR2 SVGIG, per germline (reference sequence). Trimming removed 2 bases at V and 4 bases at J, with 18 bases between. The CDR3 has 15 amino acids. The CDR3 reads CAWSIGAGAPYEQYF. The CDR3 DNA follows: TGTGCCTGGAGTATTGGTGCGGGGGCCCCTTACGAGCAGTACTTC. Full variable domain (outside the CDR3, taken from reference TRBV30 and TRBJ2-7): SQTIHQWPATLVQPVGSPLSLECTVEGTSNPNLYWYRQAAGRGLQLLFYSVGIGQISSEVPQNLSASRPQDRQFILSSKKLLLSDSGFYLCAWSIGAGAPYEQYFGPGTRLTVT.